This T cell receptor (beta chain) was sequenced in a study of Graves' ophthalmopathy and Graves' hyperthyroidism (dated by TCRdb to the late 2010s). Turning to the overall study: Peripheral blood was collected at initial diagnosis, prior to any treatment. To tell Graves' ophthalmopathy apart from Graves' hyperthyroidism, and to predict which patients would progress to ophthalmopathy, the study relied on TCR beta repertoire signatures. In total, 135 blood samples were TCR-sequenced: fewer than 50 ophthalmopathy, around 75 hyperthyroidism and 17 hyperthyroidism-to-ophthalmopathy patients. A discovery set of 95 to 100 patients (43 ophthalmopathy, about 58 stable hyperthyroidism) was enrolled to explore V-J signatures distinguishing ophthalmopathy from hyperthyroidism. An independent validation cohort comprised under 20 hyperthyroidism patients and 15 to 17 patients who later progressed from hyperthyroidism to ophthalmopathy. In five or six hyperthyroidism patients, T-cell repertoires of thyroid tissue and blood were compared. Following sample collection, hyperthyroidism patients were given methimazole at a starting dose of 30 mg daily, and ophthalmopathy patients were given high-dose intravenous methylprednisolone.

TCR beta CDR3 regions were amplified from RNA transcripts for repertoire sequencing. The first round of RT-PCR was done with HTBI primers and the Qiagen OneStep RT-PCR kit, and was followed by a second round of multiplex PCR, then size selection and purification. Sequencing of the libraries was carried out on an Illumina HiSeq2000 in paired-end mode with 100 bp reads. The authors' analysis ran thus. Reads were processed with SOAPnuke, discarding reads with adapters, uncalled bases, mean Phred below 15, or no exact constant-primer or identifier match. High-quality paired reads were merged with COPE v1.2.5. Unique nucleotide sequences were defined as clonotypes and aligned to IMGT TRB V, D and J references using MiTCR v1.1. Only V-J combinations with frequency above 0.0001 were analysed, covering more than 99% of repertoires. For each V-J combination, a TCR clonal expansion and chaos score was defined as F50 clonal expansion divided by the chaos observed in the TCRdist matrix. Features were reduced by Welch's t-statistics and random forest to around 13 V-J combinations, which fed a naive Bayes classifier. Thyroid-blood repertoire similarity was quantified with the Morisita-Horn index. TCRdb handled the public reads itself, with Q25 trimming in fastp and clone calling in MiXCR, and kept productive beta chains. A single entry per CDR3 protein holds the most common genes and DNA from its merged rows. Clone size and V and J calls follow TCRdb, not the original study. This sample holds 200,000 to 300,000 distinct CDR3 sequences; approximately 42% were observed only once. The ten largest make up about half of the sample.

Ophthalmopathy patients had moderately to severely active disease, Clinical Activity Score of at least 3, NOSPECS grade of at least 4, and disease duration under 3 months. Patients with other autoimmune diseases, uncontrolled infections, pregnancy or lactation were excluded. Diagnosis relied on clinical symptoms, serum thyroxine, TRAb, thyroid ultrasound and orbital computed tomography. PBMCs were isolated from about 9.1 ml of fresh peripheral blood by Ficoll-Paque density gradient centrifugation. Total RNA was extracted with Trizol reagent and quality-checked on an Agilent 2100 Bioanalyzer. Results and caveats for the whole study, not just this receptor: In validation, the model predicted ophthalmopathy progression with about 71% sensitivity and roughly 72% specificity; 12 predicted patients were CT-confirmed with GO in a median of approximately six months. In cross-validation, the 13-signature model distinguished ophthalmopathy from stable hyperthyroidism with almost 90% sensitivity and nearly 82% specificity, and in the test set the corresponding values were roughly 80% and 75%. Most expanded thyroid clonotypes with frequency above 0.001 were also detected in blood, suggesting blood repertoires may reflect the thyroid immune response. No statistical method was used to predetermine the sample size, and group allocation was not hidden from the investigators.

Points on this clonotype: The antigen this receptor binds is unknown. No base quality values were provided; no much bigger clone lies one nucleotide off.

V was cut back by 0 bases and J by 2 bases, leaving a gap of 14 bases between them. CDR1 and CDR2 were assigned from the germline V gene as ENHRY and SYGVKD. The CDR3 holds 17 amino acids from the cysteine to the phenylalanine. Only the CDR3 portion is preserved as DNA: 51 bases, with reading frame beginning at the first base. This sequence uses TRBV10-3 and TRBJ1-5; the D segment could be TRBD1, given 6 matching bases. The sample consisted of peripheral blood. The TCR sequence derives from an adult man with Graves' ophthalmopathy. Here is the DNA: TGTGCCATCAGTGAGTCATTCGGGGGCGGTGGCAATCAGCCCCAGCATTTT. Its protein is CAISESFGGGGNQPQHF.